Listed here is a single T cell receptor beta chain. Antigen: not known. Trimming took 4 bases from V and 5 from J, leaving 8 bases between them. Germline CDR1 reads MDHEN; CDR2 reads SYDVKM. There are 12 residues in the CDR3. This sample was taken from a study of T cell responses to AZD1222 COVID-19 vaccine. This table comes from immunoSEQ multiplex PCR, and its TCRdb copy is limited to in-frame clones, with some not included. The table has some 150,000 clones, around 85% seen once. Notes on the study in general: A reported finding is that nearly half of spike-specific TCRs target unmutated variant regions. The CD4 TCRs associated with vaccination extended across spike and predominated at 160-218 and 743-854. Breadth and depth of Spike-specific TCRs rose after two AZD1222 doses. Sampling captured repertoires only after the peak T cell response.

V and J are TRBV28 and TRBJ2-5, with D maybe TRBD2 (5 bases). The clonotype was recovered from an adult in good health. Here the sequenced sample was peripheral blood, taken on day 0 of MenACWY control vaccination. In nucleotides, the CDR3 is TGTGCCAGCAGTTGGACTGAGGAGACCCAGTACTTC. It translates to CASSWTEETQYF.